This TCR beta chain came from a study of CD8+ T cells in alopecia areata. RNA was isolated and reverse transcribed to cDNA, the sequencing template. Assay used: immunoSEQ multiplex PCR; TCRdb lists only in-frame clones, some missing. The sample consists of some 150,000 clones, 62% of them appearing once. This clone has a handful of counts. Germline CDR1 ENHRY, CDR2 SYGVKD. This CDR3 spans 13 amino acids. The ends lost 6 bases at V and 2 bases at J; junction bases unmatched: 4. The chain combines TRBV10-3 with TRBJ2-7; 7 bases map to TRBD1. The origin of this receptor is a human donor in good health. The sequencing sample was made of CD8+ T cells sorted from blood. The DNA for the CDR3 is TGTGCCATCAGCGGGACAGCAGCCTACGAGCAGTACTTC. Translated, it gives CAISGTAAYEQYF.